The sequence of this TCR beta chain was determined in a study of blood T cell repertoires in COVID-19. Study-level information: COVID-19 samples, acute and convalescent, were from the United States, Italy and Spain. T cells, B-cell-depleted T cells, or PBMCs provided the cDNA or gDNA that served as material.

Per the original data handling: Reference gene primer amplification yielded estimated nucleated cell counts. Here immunoSEQ multiplex PCR was the method, and the copy in TCRdb shows in-frame clones only, minus some. V and J calls and clone size are those listed in that table; D and trimming were worked out from the DNA. The data contain 300,000 to 400,000 clones, 70% to 90% of them singletons. This TCR derives from a human donor in a cohort sampled during active COVID-19. Material for sequencing was peripheral blood.

The CDR3 is CASSQFGQGDGYTF. CDR3 nucleotide sequence: TGCGCCAGCAGCCAATTTGGACAGGGCGACGGCTACACCTTC. This sequence joins TRBV5-1 and TRBJ1-2; 8 bases align to TRBD1. The CDR3 runs to 14 residues. V lost 4 bases to trimming and J lost 8 bases; unmatched junction nucleotides: 10. Germline-derived CDR1 and CDR2 are SGHRS and YFSETQ.